These T cell receptor beta chains were read from a single sample in a study of T cell repertoires in cytomegalovirus infection. TCRdb redid the calling of the reads with MiXCR, one entry per CDR3 protein. The table includes approximately 590,000 distinct CDR3 sequences, almost 40% detected once. Their antigens are not known. The sample consisted of cultured PBMCs, taken from culture after CMV antigen stimulation. The receptors were sampled from a human donor in good health (CMV status not recorded). Some clones in this sample may be carry-over from other donors' samples. CDR3s include the opening cysteine and the closing phenylalanine or tryptophan. D genes are given only for firm matches. The listing skips clone size in some rows; elsewhere it reads once, few, many or a size class.

>-|TRBV12-3/TRBV12-4|14|TRBJ2-7|-
TGTGCCAGCACCCCTCGAACCAGCTCCTACGAGCAGTACTTC
CASTPRTSSYEQYF
>few|TRBV11-2|14|TRBJ2-1|-
TGTGCCAGCAGCGTGGGACACATATACAATGAGCAGTTCTTC
CASSVGHIYNEQFF
>-|TRBV6-1|15|TRBJ2-3|TRBD1
TGTGCCAGCAGTGATCCCCGGGACAGGGGAGATACGCAGTATTTT
CASSDPRDRGDTQYF
>few|TRBV20-1|14|TRBJ1-5|TRBD1
TGCAGTGCTACGACTGACAGGGTCGATCAGCCCCAGCATTTT
CSATTDRVDQPQHF
>-|TRBV19|12|TRBJ2-1|TRBD1
TGTGCCAGTAGAAACAGGGGCAATGAGCAGTTCTTC
CASRNRGNEQFF
>-|TRBV7-2|15|TRBJ2-5|-
TGTGCCAGCAGCTTAGCTGTGGGTTTAGGAGAGACCCAGTACTTC
CASSLAVGLGETQYF
>few|TRBV7-2|16|TRBJ2-3|TRBD2
TGTGCCAGCAGGAGAACTAGCGGGAGGGCATCAGATACGCAGTATTTT
CASRRTSGRASDTQYF
>-|TRBV7-9|14|TRBJ1-1|TRBD1
TGTGCCAGCAGCCAAGGGGACAGGAACACTGAAGCTTTCTTT
CASSQGDRNTEAFF
>-|TRBV7-2|15|TRBJ1-2|-
TGTGCCAGCAGTCATAGTGGGGGAGCTAGGTATGGCTACACCTTC
CASSHSGGARYGYTF
>-|TRBV20-1|18|TRBJ2-3|TRBD2
TGCAGTGCTAGAGATCGAGGCACTAGCGGGGGGCCAGGAGATACGCAGTATTTT
CSARDRGTSGGPGDTQYF
>-|TRBV19|14|TRBJ2-3|-
TGTGCCTCCAGGGGCGCCGGACAAGTGGGTACGCAGTATTTT
CASRGAGQVGTQYF
>few|TRBV28|13|TRBJ1-1|-
TGTGCCAGCACTTACGAGGGGATCACTGAAGCTTTCTTT
CASTYEGITEAFF
>few|TRBV7-9|15|TRBJ1-6|-
TGTGCCAGCAGCTTAGTTCAGGGAAGGAATTCACCCCTCCACTTT
CASSLVQGRNSPLHF
>-|TRBV30|14|TRBJ1-2|TRBD1
TGTGCCTGGAGTCCACGCCAGGGGGCCTATGGCTACACCTTC
CAWSPRQGAYGYTF
>-|TRBV27|14|TRBJ1-1|-
TGTGCCAGCAGTTTCCGGGAGGGAGGGACTGAAGCTTTCTTT
CASSFREGGTEAFF
>few|TRBV12-3/TRBV12-4|13|TRBJ2-7|-
TGTGCCAGCAGTTTCGGCCTAGACTACGAGCAGTACTTC
CASSFGLDYEQYF
>-|TRBV28|17|TRBJ2-7|TRBD2
TGTGCCAGCAGTCCCTGGACTAGCGGGGGGGCTCACTACGAGCAGTACTTC
CASSPWTSGGAHYEQYF
>-|TRBV12-3/TRBV12-4|15|TRBJ1-4|-
TGTGCCAGCAGTTCCGCCAGCCCTCCAGATGAAAAACTGTTTTTT
CASSSASPPDEKLFF
>few|TRBV9|15|TRBJ2-3|TRBD2
TGTGCCAGCAGCCCGACTAGCCTTAGCACAGATACGCAGTATTTT
CASSPTSLSTDTQYF
>few|TRBV6-1|18|TRBJ2-3|TRBD2
TGTGCCAGCAGTGGCTGGGGACTAGCGGGGGAGATCACAGATACGCAGTATTTT
CASSGWGLAGEITDTQYF
>-|TRBV12-3/TRBV12-4|16|TRBJ2-3|-
TGTGCCAGCACCATGGTTGCCGGGGCCGGCACAGATACGCAGTATTTT
CASTMVAGAGTDTQYF
>few|TRBV7-8|16|TRBJ1-5|TRBD1
TGTGCCAGCAGCTTAGCCGAGACCGACAGGGATCAGCCCCAGCATTTT
CASSLAETDRDQPQHF
>-|TRBV20-1|12|TRBJ1-1|-
TGCAGTGCTAGAAACTGGAACACTGAAGCTTTCTTT
CSARNWNTEAFF
>many|TRBV7-2|15|TRBJ2-5|-
TGTGCCGTTGCTTCGGGCGGGGGCCCACAAGAGACCCAGTACTTC
CAVASGGGPQETQYF
>few|TRBV7-2|20|TRBJ1-5|-
TGTGCCAGCAGCCCCTCCCCCAGGATATTTTCCGGGGATAGCAATCAGCCCCAGCATTTT
CASSPSPRIFSGDSNQPQHF
>few|TRBV7-9|12|TRBJ1-1|-
TGTGCCAGCAGCCGTGATTGGCAGGAAGCTTTCTTT
CASSRDWQEAFF
>-|TRBV5-6|15|TRBJ2-3|-
TGTGCCAGCAGCTCTACGAGGAGTGGTACAGATACGCAGTATTTT
CASSSTRSGTDTQYF
>few|TRBV19|15|TRBJ2-1|-
TGTGCCAGTAGTATATTCTCTACCCCAGACAGCGAGCAGTTCTTC
CASSIFSTPDSEQFF
>-|TRBV5-4|15|TRBJ1-3|-
TGTGCCAGCAGCTTGGATGGGCTACGGGGAAACACCATATATTTT
CASSLDGLRGNTIYF
>-|TRBV12-3/TRBV12-4|13|TRBJ2-5|TRBD1
TGTGCCAGCAGACGGGACAGCAAAGAGACCCAGTACTTC
CASRRDSKETQYF
>-|TRBV12-3/TRBV12-4|13|TRBJ1-2|-
TGTGACAGCACTACAGGGTCTCAATATGGCTACACCTTC
CDSTTGSQYGYTF
>-|TRBV6-1|14|TRBJ2-7|-
TGTGCCAGCAGCCACGTACAGGGTTTCGGTCTCCGGGACTTC
CASSHVQGFGLRDF
>-|TRBV7-9|16|TRBJ2-2|TRBD1
TGTGCCAGCAGCTCCGAGGACAGGGGGCTTACCGGGGAGCTGTTTTTT
CASSSEDRGLTGELFF
>few|TRBV5-4|17|TRBJ2-5|TRBD1
TGTGCCAGCAGCTTGGGCGGAACAGGGGTCGGTCGGGAGACCCAGTACTTC
CASSLGGTGVGRETQYF
>-|TRBV12-3/TRBV12-4|19|TRBJ2-3|TRBD2
TGTGCCAGCAGTTTCGCGGCGGTCGTCGGGACTAGCGGCACAGATACGCAGTATTTT
CASSFAAVVGTSGTDTQYF
>-|TRBV4-1|15|TRBJ1-2|-
TGCGCCAGCAGCCAACGGCAGGACGGTAACTATGGCTACACCTTC
CASSQRQDGNYGYTF
>few|TRBV12-3/TRBV12-4|14|TRBJ2-3|TRBD1
TGTGCCAGCAGCCCGACAGGGGAAGGAGATACGCAGTATTTT
CASSPTGEGDTQYF
>-|TRBV20-1|14|TRBJ2-2|-
TGCAGTGCGGCCGGGACCCCCAACACCGGGGAGCTGTTTTTT
CSAAGTPNTGELFF
>few|TRBV12-3/TRBV12-4|12|TRBJ2-7|TRBD1
TGTGCCATCCTCGAAACAGGGGCCGAGCAGTACTTC
CAILETGAEQYF
>-|TRBV6-2/TRBV6-3|14|TRBJ2-1|TRBD2
TGTGCCAGCAGTATGCGGGAGTTGTACAATGAGCAGTTCTTC
CASSMRELYNEQFF
>-|TRBV7-9|14|TRBJ2-5|-
TGTGCCAGCAGCCTCGGGTCAAGAAAAGAGACCCAGTACTTC
CASSLGSRKETQYF
>few|TRBV7-9|13|TRBJ1-5|-
TGTGCCAGCAGCTTAGGCCAACATCAGCCCCAGCATTTT
CASSLGQHQPQHF
>-|TRBV4-2|19|TRBJ2-7|-
TGTGCCAGCAGCCAAGAGGTAGCGGTGATCTCAATGGGCTCCTACGAGCAGTACTTC
CASSQEVAVISMGSYEQYF